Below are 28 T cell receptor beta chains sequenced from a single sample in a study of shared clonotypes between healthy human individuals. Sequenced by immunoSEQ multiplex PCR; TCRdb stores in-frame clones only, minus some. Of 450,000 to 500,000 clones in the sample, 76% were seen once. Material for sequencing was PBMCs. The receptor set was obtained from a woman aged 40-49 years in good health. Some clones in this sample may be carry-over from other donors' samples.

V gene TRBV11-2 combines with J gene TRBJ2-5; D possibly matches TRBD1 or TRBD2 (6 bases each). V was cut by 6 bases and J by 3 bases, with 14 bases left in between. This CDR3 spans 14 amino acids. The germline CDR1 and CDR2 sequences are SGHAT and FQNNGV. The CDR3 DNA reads TGTGCCAGCAGACCCCCGGGGGCGGAAGAGACCCAGTACTTC. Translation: CASRPPGAEETQYF.

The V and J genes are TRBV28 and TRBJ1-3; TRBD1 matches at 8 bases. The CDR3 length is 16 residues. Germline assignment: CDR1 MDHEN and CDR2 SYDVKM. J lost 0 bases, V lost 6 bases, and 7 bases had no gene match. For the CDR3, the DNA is TGTGCCAGCAGCATTACAGGGGGGTACTCTGGAAACACCATATATTTT. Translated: CASSITGGYSGNTIYF.

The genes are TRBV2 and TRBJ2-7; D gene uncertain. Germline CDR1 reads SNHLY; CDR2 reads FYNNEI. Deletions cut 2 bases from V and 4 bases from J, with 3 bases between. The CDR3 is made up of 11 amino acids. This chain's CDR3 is CASSEQYEQYF. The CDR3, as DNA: TGTGCCAGCAGTGAACAGTACGAGCAGTACTTC.

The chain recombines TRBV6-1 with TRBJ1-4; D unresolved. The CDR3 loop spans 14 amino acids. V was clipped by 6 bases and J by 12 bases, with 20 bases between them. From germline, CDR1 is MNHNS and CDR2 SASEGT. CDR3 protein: CASSEPAKANELFF. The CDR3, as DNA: TGTGCCAGCAGCGAGCCGGCTAAAGCGAACGAACTGTTTTTT.

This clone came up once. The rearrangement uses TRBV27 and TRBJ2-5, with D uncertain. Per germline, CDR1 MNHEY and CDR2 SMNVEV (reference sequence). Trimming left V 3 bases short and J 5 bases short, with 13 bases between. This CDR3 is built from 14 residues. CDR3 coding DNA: TGTGCCAGCAGTTTGCTTGGGGTAGGCGAGACCCAGTACTTC. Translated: CASSLLGVGETQYF.

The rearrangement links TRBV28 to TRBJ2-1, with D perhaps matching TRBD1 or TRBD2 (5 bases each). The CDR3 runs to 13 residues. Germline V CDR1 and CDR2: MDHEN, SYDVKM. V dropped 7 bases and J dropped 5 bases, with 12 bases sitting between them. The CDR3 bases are TGTGCCAGCACCACCAGGGAGCACAATGAGCAGTTCTTC. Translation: CASTTREHNEQFF.

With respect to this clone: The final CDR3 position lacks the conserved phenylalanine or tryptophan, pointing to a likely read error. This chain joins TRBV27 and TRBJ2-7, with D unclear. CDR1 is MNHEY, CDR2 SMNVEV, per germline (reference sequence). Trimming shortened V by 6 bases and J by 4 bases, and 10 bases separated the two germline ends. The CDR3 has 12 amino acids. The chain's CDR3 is CASRSPSYEQYP. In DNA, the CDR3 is TGTGCCAGCAGGTCCCCCTCGTACGAGCAGTACCCC.

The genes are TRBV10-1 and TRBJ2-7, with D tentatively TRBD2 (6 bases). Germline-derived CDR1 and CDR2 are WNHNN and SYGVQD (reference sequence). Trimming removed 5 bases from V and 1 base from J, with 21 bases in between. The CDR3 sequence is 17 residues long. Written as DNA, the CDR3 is TGCGCCAGCAGTAACGGGGCGGGGTCCGCGTTTTCCTACGAGCAGTACTTC. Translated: CASSNGAGSAFSYEQYF.

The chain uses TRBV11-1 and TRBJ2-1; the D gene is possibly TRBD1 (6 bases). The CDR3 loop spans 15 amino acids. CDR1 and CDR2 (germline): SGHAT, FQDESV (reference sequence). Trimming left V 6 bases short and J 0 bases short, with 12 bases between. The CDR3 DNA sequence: TGTGCCAGCAGTCGGGACACGAGCTCCTACAATGAGCAGTTCTTC. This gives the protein CASSRDTSSYNEQFF.

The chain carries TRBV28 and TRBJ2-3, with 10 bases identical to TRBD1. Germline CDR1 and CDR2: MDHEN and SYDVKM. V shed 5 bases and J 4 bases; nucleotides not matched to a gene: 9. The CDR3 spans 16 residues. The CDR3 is CASSRNRDRGSDTQYF. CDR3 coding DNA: TGTGCCAGCAGTCGGAACCGGGACAGGGGTTCAGATACGCAGTATTTT.

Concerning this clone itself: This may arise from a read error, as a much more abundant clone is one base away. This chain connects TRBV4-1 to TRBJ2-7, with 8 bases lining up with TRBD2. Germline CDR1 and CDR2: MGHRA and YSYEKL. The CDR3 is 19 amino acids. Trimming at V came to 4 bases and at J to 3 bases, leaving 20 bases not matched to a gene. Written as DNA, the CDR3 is TGCGCCAGCAGCCGATTTATTGGGACGCTGGCGGGAGGTTTCTACGAGCAGTACTTC. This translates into CASSRFIGTLAGGFYEQYF.

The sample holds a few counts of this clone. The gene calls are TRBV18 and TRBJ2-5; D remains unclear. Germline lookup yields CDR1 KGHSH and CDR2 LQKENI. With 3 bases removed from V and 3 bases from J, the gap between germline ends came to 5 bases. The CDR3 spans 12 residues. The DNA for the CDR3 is TGTGCCAGCTCACCCATTAAAGAGACCCAGTACTTC. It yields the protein CASSPIKETQYF.

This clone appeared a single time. The DNA of the CDR3 is TGCGCCAGCAGCCCGGGGGCGGGATCCACCTACGAGCAGTACTTC. Its translation: CASSPGAGSTYEQYF. The chain carries TRBV5-1 and TRBJ2-7; D is tentatively TRBD1 or TRBD2 (6 bases each). V lost 4 bases and J lost 2, with 16 bases in between. This CDR3 contains 15 residues. The V gene's germline CDR1 is SGHRS and CDR2 YFSETQ.

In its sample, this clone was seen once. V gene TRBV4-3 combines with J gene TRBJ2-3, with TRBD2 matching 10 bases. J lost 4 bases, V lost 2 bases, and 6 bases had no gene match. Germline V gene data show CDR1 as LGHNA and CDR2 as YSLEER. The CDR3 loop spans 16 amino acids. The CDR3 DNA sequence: TGCGCCAGCAGCCAAAGCGCTAGCGGGAGAGCAGATACGCAGTATTTT. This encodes CASSQSASGRADTQYF.

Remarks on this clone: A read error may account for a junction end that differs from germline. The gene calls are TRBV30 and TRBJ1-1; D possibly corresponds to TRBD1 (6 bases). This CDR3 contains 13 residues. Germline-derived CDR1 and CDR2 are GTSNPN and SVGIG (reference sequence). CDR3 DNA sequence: TGTGCCTGGACGGACAGCATGAACACTGAAACTTTCTTT. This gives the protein CAWTDSMNTETFF. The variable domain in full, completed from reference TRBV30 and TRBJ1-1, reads SQTIHQWPATLVQPVGSPLSLECTVEGTSNPNLYWYRQAAGRGLQLLFYSVGIGQISSEVPQNLSASRPQDRQFILSSKKLLLSDSGFYLCAWTDSMNTETFFGQGTRLTVV.

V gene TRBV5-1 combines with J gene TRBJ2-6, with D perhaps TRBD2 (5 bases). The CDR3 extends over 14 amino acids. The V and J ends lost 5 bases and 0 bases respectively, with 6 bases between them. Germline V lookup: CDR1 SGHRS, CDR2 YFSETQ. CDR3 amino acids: CASRGSSGANVLTF. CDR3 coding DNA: TGCGCCAGCAGAGGGAGCTCTGGGGCCAACGTCCTGACTTTC.

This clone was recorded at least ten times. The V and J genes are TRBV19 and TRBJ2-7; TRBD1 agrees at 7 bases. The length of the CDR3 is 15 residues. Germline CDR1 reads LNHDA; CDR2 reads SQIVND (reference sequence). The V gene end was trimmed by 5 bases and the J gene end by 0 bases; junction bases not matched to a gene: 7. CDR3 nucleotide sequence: TGTGCCAGTAGTGGTATCGGGACAGCCTCCTACGAGCAGTACTTC. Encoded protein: CASSGIGTASYEQYF. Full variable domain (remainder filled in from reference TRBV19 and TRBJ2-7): DGGITQSPKYLFRKEGQNVTLSCEQNLNHDAMYWYRQDPGQGLRLIYYSQIVNDFQKGDIAEGYSVSREKKESFPLTVTSAQKNPTAFYLCASSGIGTASYEQYFGPGTRLTVT.

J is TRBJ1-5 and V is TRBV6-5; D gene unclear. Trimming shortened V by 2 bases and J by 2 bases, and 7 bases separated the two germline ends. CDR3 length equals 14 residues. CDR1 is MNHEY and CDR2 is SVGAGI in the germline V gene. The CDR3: CASSYPPGNQPQHF. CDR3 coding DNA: TGTGCCAGCAGTTACCCGCCGGGCAATCAGCCCCAGCATTTT.

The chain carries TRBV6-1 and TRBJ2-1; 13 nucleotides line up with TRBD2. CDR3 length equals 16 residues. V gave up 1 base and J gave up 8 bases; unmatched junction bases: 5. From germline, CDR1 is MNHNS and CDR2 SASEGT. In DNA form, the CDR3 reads TGTGCCAGCAGTGAAGACGGACTAGCGGGAGCGGATGAGCAGTTCTTC. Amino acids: CASSEDGLAGADEQFF.

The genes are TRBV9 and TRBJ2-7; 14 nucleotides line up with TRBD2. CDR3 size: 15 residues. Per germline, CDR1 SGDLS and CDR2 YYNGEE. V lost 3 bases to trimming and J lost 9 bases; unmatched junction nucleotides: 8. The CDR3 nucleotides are TGTGCCAGCAGCGCCGGACTAGCGGGAGGAGAGGTGCAGTACTTC. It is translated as CASSAGLAGGEVQYF.

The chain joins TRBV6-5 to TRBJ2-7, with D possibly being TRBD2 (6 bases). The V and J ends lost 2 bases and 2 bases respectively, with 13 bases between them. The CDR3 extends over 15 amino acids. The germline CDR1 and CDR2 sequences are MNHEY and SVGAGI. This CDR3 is CASSYDGSLPYEQYF. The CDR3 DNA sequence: TGTGCCAGCAGTTACGACGGGAGCCTCCCCTACGAGCAGTACTTC.

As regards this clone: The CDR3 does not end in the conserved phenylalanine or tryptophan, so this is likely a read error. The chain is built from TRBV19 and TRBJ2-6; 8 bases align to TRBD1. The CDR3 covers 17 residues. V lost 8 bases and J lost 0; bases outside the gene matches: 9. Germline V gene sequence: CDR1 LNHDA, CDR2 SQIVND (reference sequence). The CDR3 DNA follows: TGTGCCAGTTTCAAAGGACAGGGTCTCTCTGGGGCCAACGTCCTGACTTCC. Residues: CASFKGQGLSGANVLTS.

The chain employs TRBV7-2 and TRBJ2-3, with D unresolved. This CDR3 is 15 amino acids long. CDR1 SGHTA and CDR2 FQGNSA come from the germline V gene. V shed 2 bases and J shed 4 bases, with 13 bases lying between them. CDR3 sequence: CASSLTLADADTQYF. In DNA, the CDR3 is TGTGCCAGCAGCTTAACTTTAGCAGATGCAGATACGCAGTATTTT.

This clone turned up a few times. The CDR3 nucleotides read TGCGCCAGCAGCCAATGGTTGGGGCCACTTGAAGGCAATGAGCAGTTCTTC. Its protein is CASSQWLGPLEGNEQFF. The J gene is TRBJ2-1, the V gene TRBV4-3, with a weak D call TRBD1 (5 bases). The CDR3 has 17 amino acids. V was clipped by 2 bases and J by 6 bases, with 20 bases between them. Germline V lookup: CDR1 LGHNA, CDR2 YSLEER.

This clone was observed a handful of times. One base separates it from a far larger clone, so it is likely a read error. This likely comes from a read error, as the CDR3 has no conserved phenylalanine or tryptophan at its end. CDR3 in amino acids: CASSGPGQARYTS. The DNA for the CDR3 is TGTGCCAGCAGCGGACCCGGACAGGCCCGCTACACCTCC. This sequence joins TRBV9 and TRBJ1-2, with 7 positions matching TRBD1. V gave up 3 bases and J gave up 9 bases; unmatched junction bases: 8. CDR1 SGDLS and CDR2 YYNGEE come from the germline V gene. The CDR3 length is 13 residues.

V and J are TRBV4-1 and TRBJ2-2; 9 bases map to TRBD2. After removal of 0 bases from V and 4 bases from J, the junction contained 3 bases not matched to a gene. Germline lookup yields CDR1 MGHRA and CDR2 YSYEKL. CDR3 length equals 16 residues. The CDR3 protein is CASSQEGTSSTGELFF. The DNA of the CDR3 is TGCGCCAGCAGCCAAGAGGGGACTAGCTCCACCGGGGAGCTGTTTTTT.

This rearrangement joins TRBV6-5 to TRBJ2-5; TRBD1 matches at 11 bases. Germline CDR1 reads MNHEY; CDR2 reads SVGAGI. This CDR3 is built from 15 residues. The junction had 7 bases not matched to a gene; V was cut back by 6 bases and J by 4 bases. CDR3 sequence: CASRVGTGGLETQYF. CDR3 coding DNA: TGTGCCAGCAGGGTCGGGACAGGGGGGTTAGAGACCCAGTACTTC.

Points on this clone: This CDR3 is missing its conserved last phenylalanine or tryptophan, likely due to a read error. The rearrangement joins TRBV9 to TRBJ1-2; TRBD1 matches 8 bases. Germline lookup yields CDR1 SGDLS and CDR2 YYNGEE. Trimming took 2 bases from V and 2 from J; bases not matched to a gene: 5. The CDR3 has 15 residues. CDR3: CASSVGDRHNYGYTL. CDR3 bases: TGTGCCAGCAGCGTGGGGGACAGGCACAACTATGGCTACACCCTC.